These 21 T cell receptor beta chains share one sample of origin, sequenced in a study of PD-1 blockade in classical Hodgkin lymphoma. Time point described: newly diagnosed, previously untreated cHL patient sample. This table comes from immunoSEQ multiplex PCR, and its TCRdb copy is limited to in-frame clones, with some not included. The sample holds roughly 70,000 clones, over 90% seen once. The sequenced sample was peripheral blood mononuclear cells (PBMCs). These receptors originate from a human donor with classical Hodgkin lymphoma.

This sequence joins TRBV5-1 and TRBJ1-2, with D perhaps TRBD1 (6 bases). Per germline, CDR1 SGHRS and CDR2 YFSETQ. The CDR3 sequence is 14 residues long. V lost 1 base, J lost 4 bases, and 11 bases lay in between. The CDR3 nucleotides are TGCGCCAGCAGCTTGAGACAGGAGGTCTATGGCTACACCTTC. As protein: CASSLRQEVYGYTF.

This clone has more than one count but fewer than ten. The chain joins TRBV28 to TRBJ1-5; D unresolved. This CDR3 comprises 14 residues. Germline CDR1 and CDR2: MDHEN and SYDVKM. The V and J ends lost 8 bases and 0 bases respectively, with 11 bases between them. CDR3 region: CASHVSLSNQPQHF. CDR3 DNA: TGTGCCAGCCATGTTTCCCTTAGCAATCAGCCCCAGCATTTT.

The chain is built from TRBV6-6 and TRBJ2-7; D is unclear. The CDR3 contains 13 residues. Trimming removed 5 bases at V and 2 bases at J, with 10 bases between. Germline assignment: CDR1 MNHNY and CDR2 SVGAGI (reference sequence). CDR3 amino acids: CASSERFAYEQYF. CDR3 DNA: TGTGCCAGCAGTGAGAGATTTGCCTACGAGCAGTACTTC.

The J gene is TRBJ1-1, the V gene TRBV15; TRBD1 might be the D (5 bases). There are 16 residues in the CDR3. V was clipped by 2 bases and J by 8 bases, with 21 bases between them. The germline V gene has CDR1 LNHNV and CDR2 YYDKDF (reference sequence). The CDR3 loop reads CATSRTYEGLPTEAFF. Here the CDR3 DNA reads TGTGCCACCAGCAGAACCTATGAGGGGCTGCCTACAGAAGCTTTCTTT.

The CDR3 loop reads CASSSRTSGGTDTQYF. In DNA, the CDR3 is TGTGCCAGCAGCTCCCGGACTAGCGGGGGCACAGATACGCAGTATTTT. This rearrangement joins TRBV11-2 to TRBJ2-3, with 12 nucleotides matching TRBD2. This CDR3 spans 16 amino acids. V dropped 4 bases and J dropped 1; count of bases not matched to a gene: 3. CDR1 SGHAT and CDR2 FQNNGV come from the germline V gene.

This chain uses TRBV10-3 with TRBJ2-3, with D uncertain. V lost 3 bases, J lost 4 bases, and 8 bases lay in between. Germline CDR1 is ENHRY and CDR2 is SYGVKD. CDR3 size: 13 residues. CDR3 protein: CAISESYSDTQYF. CDR3 coding DNA: TGTGCCATCAGTGAATCGTACTCAGATACGCAGTATTTT.

The V call is TRBV7-3, the J call TRBJ2-1; D not resolved. The CDR3 contains 14 residues. V shed 1 base and J shed 7 bases, with 11 bases lying between them. Germline V gene sequence: CDR1 SGHTA, CDR2 FQGTGA. CDR3 sequence (DNA): TGTGCCAGCAGCTTAAGGGCTTCCAGAAATGAGCAGTTCTTC. Encoded protein: CASSLRASRNEQFF.

CDR3: CASSQEWTGLNEQFF. CDR3 nucleotide sequence: TGCGCCAGCAGCCAAGAGTGGACAGGGTTGAATGAGCAGTTCTTC. This sequence joins TRBV4-1 and TRBJ2-1, with 8 nucleotides matching TRBD1. J gave up 7 bases and V 0 bases, and 5 bases lay outside the gene matches. The V gene's germline CDR1 is MGHRA and CDR2 YSYEKL. This CDR3 comprises 15 residues.

The chain is built from TRBV5-1 and TRBJ2-2; TRBD2 might be the D (6 bases). V dropped 8 bases and J dropped 1 base, with 15 bases sitting between them. Germline-derived CDR1 and CDR2 are SGHRS and YFSETQ. The CDR3 runs 15 residues. The CDR3 protein is CASQGTAGNTGELFF. CDR3 nucleotides: TGCGCCAGTCAGGGAACAGCGGGGAACACCGGGGAGCTGTTTTTT. Looking up the rest from reference TRBV5-1 and TRBJ2-2 gives the full variable domain: KAGVTQTPRYLIKTRGQQVTLSCSPISGHRSVSWYQQTPGQGLQFLFEYFSETQRNKGNFPGRFSGRQFSNSRSEMNVSTLELGDSALYLCASQGTAGNTGELFFGEGSRLTVL.

The chain employs TRBV5-1 and TRBJ2-3; 8 bases are a match to TRBD1. The J segment lost 0 bases and the V segment lost 0 bases, leaving 6 bases of the junction unmatched. This CDR3 contains 17 residues. Germline assignment: CDR1 SGHRS and CDR2 YFSETQ. This CDR3 reads CASSLAPGGPSTDTQYF. The CDR3 region has the DNA TGCGCCAGCAGCTTGGCCCCAGGGGGCCCGAGCACAGATACGCAGTATTTT.

The V gene is TRBV5-4, the J gene TRBJ2-3; D not certain. The CDR3 spans 14 residues. Germline V gene lookup returns CDR1 SGHNT and CDR2 YYREEE (reference sequence). Trimming took 7 bases from V and 3 from J, leaving 15 bases between them. The CDR3 nucleotides are TGTGCCAGCGCTTTCCCATTGCGAACAGATACGCAGTATTTT. Translating gives CASAFPLRTDTQYF.

V and J are TRBV29-1 and TRBJ2-7; TRBD1 agrees at 7 bases. The CDR3 covers 12 residues. Germline V CDR1 and CDR2: SQVTM, ANQGSEA. The ends lost 3 bases at V and 2 bases at J; junction bases unmatched: 1. CDR3 sequence reads: CSVEDRPYEQYF. Here the CDR3 DNA reads TGCAGCGTTGAGGACAGGCCCTACGAGCAGTACTTC.

The DNA for the CDR3 is TGCAGCGTCCTGCGGGAGGCCCATGAGCAGTTCTTC. It specifies CSVLREAHEQFF. The gene calls are TRBV29-1 and TRBJ2-1; TRBD2 matches at 8 bases. The CDR3 is 12 residues long. The V and J ends lost 6 bases and 8 bases, in that order; junction bases with no gene match: 6. The V gene's germline CDR1 is SQVTM and CDR2 ANQGSEA.

V and J are TRBV28 and TRBJ1-1, with 9 nucleotides matching TRBD1. CDR1 and CDR2 from the germline V gene are MDHEN and SYDVKM. The length of the CDR3 is 12 residues. V lost 9 bases, J lost 4 bases, and 3 bases stayed unmatched. CDR3 DNA sequence: TGTGCCAGTCTGACAGGGGGCACTGAAGCTTTCTTT. Translating gives CASLTGGTEAFF.

The rearrangement links TRBV29-1 to TRBJ2-1; 13 nucleotides match TRBD2. The CDR3 is made up of 14 amino acids. Germline values: CDR1 SQVTM, CDR2 ANQGSEA. Unmatched junction bases numbered 12, after V lost 7 bases and J lost 12 bases. CDR3 nucleotides: TGCAGCGCTTCGTCCGGGACTAGCGGGGTTGTGCAGTTCTTC. Its protein is CSASSGTSGVVQFF.

This clone was seen just once. The same CDR3 is also encoded by other DNA sequences in this sample. This chain uses TRBV11-2 with TRBJ1-1; no clear D gene. Germline V gene data show CDR1 as SGHAT and CDR2 as FQNNGV. This CDR3 contains 13 residues. Trimming pared 3 bases from V and 3 bases from J, leaving 8 bases between. The CDR3 protein is CASSLRGHTEAFF. CDR3 DNA: TGTGCCAGCAGCTTGAGAGGTCACACTGAAGCTTTCTTT.

Here the CDR3 DNA reads TGTGCCAGCGACACAACAGGGAGGAATGAAAAACTGTTTTTT. Its protein product is CASDTTGRNEKLFF. The chain recombines TRBV5-5 with TRBJ1-4, with a possible D match to TRBD1 (6 bases). From germline, CDR1 is SGHKS and CDR2 YYEKEE (reference sequence). Trimming pared 7 bases from V and 5 bases from J, leaving 15 bases between. CDR3 length: 14 amino acids.

The V call is TRBV5-6, the J call TRBJ1-6; D gene uncertain. The CDR3 sequence is 12 residues long. V was trimmed by 4 bases and J by 9 bases, leaving 8 bases between them. Germline CDR1 reads SGHDT; CDR2 reads YYEEEE. The CDR3 loop is CASSLPISPLHF. The CDR3 DNA reads as TGTGCCAGCAGCCTCCCAATTTCACCCCTCCACTTT.

This chain joins TRBV15 and TRBJ2-2, with D perhaps TRBD1 or TRBD2 (6 bases each). CDR3 length equals 14 residues. Germline loops: CDR1 LNHNV, CDR2 YYDKDF (reference sequence). V was shortened by 1 base and J by 7 bases, with 10 bases between the two germline ends. CDR3 protein: CATSRVGGGGELFF. CDR3 coding DNA: TGTGCCACCAGCAGAGTAGGGGGAGGCGGGGAGCTGTTTTTT.

The genes are TRBV19 and TRBJ2-2, with 9 bases lining up with TRBD1. The trim removed 1 base at V and 4 bases at J, leaving 7 bases unmatched. CDR1 and CDR2 (germline): LNHDA, SQIVND (reference sequence). The CDR3 is 17 amino acids. For the CDR3, the DNA is TGTGCCAGTAGTATAGTCGGGCGGACAGGGGTCACCGGGGAGCTGTTTTTT. Translated, it gives CASSIVGRTGVTGELFF.

In DNA, the CDR3 is TGTGCCAGCAGTCCCACTAACCCCTACAATGAGCAGTTCTTC. It translates to CASSPTNPYNEQFF. The V call is TRBV28, the J call TRBJ2-1; D unresolved. Germline CDR1 MDHEN, CDR2 SYDVKM. The V and J ends lost 5 bases and 2 bases respectively, with 10 bases between them. The CDR3 has 14 residues.